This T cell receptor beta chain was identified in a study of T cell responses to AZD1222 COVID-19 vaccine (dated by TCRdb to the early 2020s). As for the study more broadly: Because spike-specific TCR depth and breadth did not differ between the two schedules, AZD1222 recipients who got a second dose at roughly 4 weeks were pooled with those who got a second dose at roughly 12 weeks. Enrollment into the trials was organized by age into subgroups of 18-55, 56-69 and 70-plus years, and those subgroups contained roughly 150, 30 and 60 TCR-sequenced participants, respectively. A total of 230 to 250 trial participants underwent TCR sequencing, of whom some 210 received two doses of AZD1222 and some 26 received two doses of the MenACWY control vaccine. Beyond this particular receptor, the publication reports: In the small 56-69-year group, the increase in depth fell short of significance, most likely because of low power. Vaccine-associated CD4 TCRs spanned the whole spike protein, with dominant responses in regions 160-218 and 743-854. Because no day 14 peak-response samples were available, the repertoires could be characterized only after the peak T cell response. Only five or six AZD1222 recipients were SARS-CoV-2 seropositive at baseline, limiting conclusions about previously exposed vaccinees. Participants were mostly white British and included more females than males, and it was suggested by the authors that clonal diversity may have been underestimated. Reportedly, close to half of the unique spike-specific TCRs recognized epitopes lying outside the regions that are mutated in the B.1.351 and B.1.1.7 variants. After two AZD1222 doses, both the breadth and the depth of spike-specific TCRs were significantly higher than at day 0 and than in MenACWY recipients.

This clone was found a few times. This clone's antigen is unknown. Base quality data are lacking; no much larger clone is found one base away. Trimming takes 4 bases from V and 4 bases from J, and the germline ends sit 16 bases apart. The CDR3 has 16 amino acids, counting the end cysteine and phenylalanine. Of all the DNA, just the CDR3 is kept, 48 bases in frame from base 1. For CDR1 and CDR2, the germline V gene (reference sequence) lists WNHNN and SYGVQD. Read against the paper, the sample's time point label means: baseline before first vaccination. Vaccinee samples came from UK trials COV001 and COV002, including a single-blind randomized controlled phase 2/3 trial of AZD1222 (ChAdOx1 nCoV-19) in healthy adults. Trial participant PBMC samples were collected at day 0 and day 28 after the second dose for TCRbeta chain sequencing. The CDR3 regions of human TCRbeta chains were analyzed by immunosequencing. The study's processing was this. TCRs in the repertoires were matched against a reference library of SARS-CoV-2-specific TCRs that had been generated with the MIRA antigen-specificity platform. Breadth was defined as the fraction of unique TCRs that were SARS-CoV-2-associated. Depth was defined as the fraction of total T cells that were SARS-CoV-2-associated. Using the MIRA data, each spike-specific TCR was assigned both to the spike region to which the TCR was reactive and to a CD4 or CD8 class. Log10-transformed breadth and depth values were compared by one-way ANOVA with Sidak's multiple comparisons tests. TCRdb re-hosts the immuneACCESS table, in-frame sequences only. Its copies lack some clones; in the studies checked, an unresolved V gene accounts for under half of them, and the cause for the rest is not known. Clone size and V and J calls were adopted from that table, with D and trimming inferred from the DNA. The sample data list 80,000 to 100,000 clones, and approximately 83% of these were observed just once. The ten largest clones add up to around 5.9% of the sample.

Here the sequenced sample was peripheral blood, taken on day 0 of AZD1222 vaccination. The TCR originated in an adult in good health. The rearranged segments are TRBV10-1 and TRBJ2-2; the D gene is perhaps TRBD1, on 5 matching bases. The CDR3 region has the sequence CASSVGQPLGTGELFF. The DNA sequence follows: TGCGCCAGCAGTGTGGGGCAGCCCTTGGGCACCGGGGAGCTGTTTTTT.